The clone carrying this T cell receptor beta chain has just a few counts. Antigen unknown. Cultured CD4+ T-cell DNA underwent Oncomine TCR Beta short-read sequencing. TCRdb re-called the PCR reads through MiXCR, storing one row per CDR3 protein. The sample comprises roughly 4,500 distinct CDR3 sequences, around 20% of which are singletons, and 16% rests with the top ten. This entry comes from a study of vaccination and CD4 T cells after COVID-19. Across the whole study: The convalescents comprised six males and four females, two of them Hispanic. Investigators drew the post-COVID samples a median approximately 92 days after diagnosis, with a range of 35 to 161.

Looked up from germline, CDR1 is SNHLY and CDR2 is FYNNEI. The CDR3 is 11 residues long. V was shortened by 7 bases and J by 1 base, with 5 bases between the two germline ends. Treatment of the sample: roughly ten-day PBMC culture with coronavirus spike peptide pools or control peptides (ViraFEST assay). Under the ViraFEST approach, antigen-specific T cells were expanded with peptide pools and TCRs subsequently sequenced. Recorded positive PCR dates fall between March and December 2020, preceding US Alpha, Beta and Delta variants. This clonotype originated in a human donor who had recovered from COVID-19. V and J are TRBV2 and TRBJ2-7; D not certain. Sequenced material: CD4+ T cells from blood, cultured in vitro. CDR3 protein: CASMESYEQYF. The CDR3 nucleotides read TGTGCCAGCATGGAGTCCTACGAGCAGTACTTC.